The entry below gives a single T cell receptor (beta chain) sequence along with its context. Clones were read by immunoSEQ multiplex PCR, and TCRdb kept only the in-frame ones, dropping some. This sample yields about 480,000 clones, of which roughly 91% are seen a single time; about 8.2% belongs to the top ten. The sample belongs to a study of blood T cell repertoires in COVID-19. CDR1 and CDR2 from the germline V gene are LNHDA and SQIVND (reference sequence). V lost 5 bases, J lost 6 bases, and 7 bases lay in between. The CDR3 is 12 amino acids. This clonotype was obtained from a woman aged 45-65 years with COVID-19, enrolled during active disease. The chain carries TRBV19 and TRBJ2-2; D unclear. Sample: peripheral blood. The CDR3 spells CASSQSAGELFF. CDR3 bases: TGTGCCAGTAGTCAGAGCGCCGGGGAGCTGTTTTTT.